The following is a TCR beta chain sequence with its context. The data originate from a study of blood T cells in healthy people across ages. The use of a sample-barcoded 5' primer and a J-beta primer mix characterized a second PCR of about 7 to 12 cycles. MiXCR was run by TCRdb on the 5' RACE reads, yielding one entry per CDR3 protein. The table shows hundreds of thousands of distinct CDR3 sequences, with around 48% occurring only once. The CDR3 spans 14 residues. V was pared by 5 bases and J by 1 base, with 12 bases between. CDR1 and CDR2 (germline): DFQATT, SNEGSKA (reference sequence). Material: blood. The TCR sequence derives from a woman in her sixties in good health. This chain uses TRBV20-1 with TRBJ2-1, with unresolved D. CDR3 protein: CSASLLESYNEQFF. CDR3 sequence (DNA): TGCAGTGCTTCGCTGCTGGAATCCTACAATGAGCAGTTCTTC.